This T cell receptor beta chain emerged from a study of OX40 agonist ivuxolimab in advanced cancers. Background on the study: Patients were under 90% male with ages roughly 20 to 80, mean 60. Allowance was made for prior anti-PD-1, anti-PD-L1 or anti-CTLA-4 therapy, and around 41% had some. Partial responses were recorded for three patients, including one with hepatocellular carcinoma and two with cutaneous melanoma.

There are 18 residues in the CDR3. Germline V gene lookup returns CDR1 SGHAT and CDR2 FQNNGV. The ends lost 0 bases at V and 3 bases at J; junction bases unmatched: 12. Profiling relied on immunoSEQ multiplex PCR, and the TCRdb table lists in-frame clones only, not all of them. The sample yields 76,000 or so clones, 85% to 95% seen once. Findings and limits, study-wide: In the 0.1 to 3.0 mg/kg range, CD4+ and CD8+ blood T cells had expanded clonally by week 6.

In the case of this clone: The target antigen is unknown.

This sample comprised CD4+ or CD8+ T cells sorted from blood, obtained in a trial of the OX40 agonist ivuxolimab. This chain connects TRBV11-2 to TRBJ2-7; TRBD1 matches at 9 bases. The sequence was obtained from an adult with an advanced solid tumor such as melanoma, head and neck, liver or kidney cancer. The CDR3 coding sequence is TGTGCCAGCAGCTTAGAAAAAGGGGGCTGGACAGGGGTCTACGAGCAGTACTTC. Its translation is CASSLEKGGWTGVYEQYF.